The TCR beta chain under discussion was sequenced for a study of T cell changes during pregnancy in multiple sclerosis. Here immunoSEQ multiplex PCR was the method, and the copy in TCRdb shows in-frame clones only, minus some. The table shows under 70,000 clones, with around 92% occurring only once. The CDR3 is 15 residues long. Germline lookup yields CDR1 WSHSY and CDR2 SAAADI. The ends lost 3 bases at V and 3 bases at J; junction bases unmatched: 5. The clonotype was recovered from a female donor in good health, enrolled as a control in a pregnancy study. The sample here was peripheral blood, taken in the third trimester of pregnancy. The chain combines TRBV10-2 with TRBJ2-3, with 8 bases fitting TRBD1. The CDR3, as DNA: TGCGCCAGCAGTGATACAGGGGGGTGGACAGATACGCAGTATTTT. The encoded protein is CASSDTGGWTDTQYF.